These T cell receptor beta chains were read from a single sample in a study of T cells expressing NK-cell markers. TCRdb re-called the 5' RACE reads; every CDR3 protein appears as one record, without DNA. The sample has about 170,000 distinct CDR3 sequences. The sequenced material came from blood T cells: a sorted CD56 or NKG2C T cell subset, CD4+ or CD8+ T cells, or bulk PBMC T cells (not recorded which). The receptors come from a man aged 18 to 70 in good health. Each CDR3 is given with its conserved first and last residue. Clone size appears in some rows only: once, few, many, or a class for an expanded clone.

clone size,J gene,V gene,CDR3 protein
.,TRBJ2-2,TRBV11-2,CASSLQIPHRTGELFF
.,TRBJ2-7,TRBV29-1,CSVFVGAATYEQYF
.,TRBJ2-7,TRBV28,CASSLIWGPYEQYF
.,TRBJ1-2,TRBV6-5,CASSFRQGLDGYTF
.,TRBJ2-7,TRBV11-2,CASSSPGLLPRGQYF
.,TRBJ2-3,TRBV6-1,CASSVAGGTQYF
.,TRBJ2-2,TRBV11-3,CASSLRTSLALDTGELFF
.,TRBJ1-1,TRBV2,CASSVGVRTEAFF
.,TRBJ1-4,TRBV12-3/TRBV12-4,CASSPDPGQGLSEKLFF
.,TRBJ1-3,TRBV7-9,CASSLDTGTVGNTIYF
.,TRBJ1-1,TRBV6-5,CASSYGPNTGSAEAFF
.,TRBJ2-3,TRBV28,CASSLPPGVDTQYF
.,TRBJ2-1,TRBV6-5,CASSSGQGSIYEQFF
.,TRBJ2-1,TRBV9,CASKPGVSPHNEQFF
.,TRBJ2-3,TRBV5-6,CASSWGTATDTQYF
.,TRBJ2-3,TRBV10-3,CAISELWAVGTTDTQYF
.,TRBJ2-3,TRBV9,CASSVFGGGGSDTQYF
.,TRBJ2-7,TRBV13,CASSPFSLQEQYF
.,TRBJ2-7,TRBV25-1,CASSHYPSGLGQYF
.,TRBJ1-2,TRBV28,CASSLPRHYGYTF
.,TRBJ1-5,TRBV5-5,CASSSRTGGIVSNQPQHF
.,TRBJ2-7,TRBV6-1,CASSPFNGGSYEQYF
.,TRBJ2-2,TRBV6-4,CASSDSASTGELFF
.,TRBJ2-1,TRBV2,CASSQGTYNEQFF
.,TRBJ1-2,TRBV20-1,CITGRRDGYTF
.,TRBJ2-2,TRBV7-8,CASSLGSGGLTGELFF
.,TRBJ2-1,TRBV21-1,CASSQGGPFSYNEQFF
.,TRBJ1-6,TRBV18,CASSPASGQYNSPLHF
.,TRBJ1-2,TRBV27,CASSLLMGGSGSDYGYTF
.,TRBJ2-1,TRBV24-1,CATSDQTGFHEQFF
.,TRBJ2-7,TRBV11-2,CASSLQLAGGKLFIEQYF
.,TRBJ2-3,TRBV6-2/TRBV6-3,CASSSTTRTDTQYF
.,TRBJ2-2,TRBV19,CASSAYTAAGELFF
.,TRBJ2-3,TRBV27,CASSLSFQGLYTDTQYF
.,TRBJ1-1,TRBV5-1,CASSFDGYTEAFF
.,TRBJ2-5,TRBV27,CASSLTGRPQETQYF
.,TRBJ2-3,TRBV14,CASSPRVLGTDTQYF
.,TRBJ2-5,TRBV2,CASSEAPTGDGETQYF
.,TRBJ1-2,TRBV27,CASSLTPGAGSGYGYTF
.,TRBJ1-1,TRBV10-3,CAISEEMGNTEAFF
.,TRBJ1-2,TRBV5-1,CASSLLGQVLNYGYTF
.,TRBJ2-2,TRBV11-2,CASSREFRAEGITGELFF
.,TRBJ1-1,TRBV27,CASSLFRGDRGTEAFF
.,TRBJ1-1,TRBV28,CASSLTEVGAFF
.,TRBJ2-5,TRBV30,CAWAQEFRETQYF
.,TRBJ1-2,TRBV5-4,CASSNDIGVYGYTF
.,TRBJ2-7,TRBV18,CASSLGWTGMVYEQYF
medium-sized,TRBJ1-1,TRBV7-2,CASSLVGTGLGNTEAFF
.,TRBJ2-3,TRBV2,CASSVPGTEVQDTQYF
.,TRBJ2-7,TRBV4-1,CASSQETGGGSYEQYF
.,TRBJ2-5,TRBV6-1,CASSGTMPWETQYF
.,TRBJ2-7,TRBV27,CASSTGQIYEQYF
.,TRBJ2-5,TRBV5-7,CASSSGAGGQETQYF
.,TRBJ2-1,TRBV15,CATSSRTSGGPYNEQFF
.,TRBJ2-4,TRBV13,CASSLGRQNLAKNIQYF
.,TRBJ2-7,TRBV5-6,CASSFSSSSYEQYF
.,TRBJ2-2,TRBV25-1,CASSVSAGDTGELFF
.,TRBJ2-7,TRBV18,CASSTPRDGGTYEQYF
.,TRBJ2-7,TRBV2,CASNGGGYEQYF
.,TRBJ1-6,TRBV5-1,CASSSAWTEEPLHF